Listed below are T cell receptor beta chains from one sample, sequenced in a study of early T cells in non-severe SARS-CoV-2 infection. Each CDR3 protein gets one entry after TCRdb re-called the 5' RACE reads with MiXCR. The sample has tens of thousands of distinct CDR3 sequences, nearly 10% seen once. The specimen sequenced was whole blood. All receptors come from an adult who was a healthcare worker with PCR-confirmed SARS-CoV-2 infection or an uninfected control (not recorded which). CDR3s leave out the opening cysteine and the closing phenylalanine or tryptophan. Each record gives: CDR3 length, V gene, CDR3 protein.

>15|TRBV19
ASSIRGLAGSTDTQY
>11|TRBV5-1
ASSSPSRDGYT
>14|TRBV5-1
ASSPLASGKTGELF
>11|TRBV6-1
ASAGGPDTEAF
>11|TRBV14
ASSQGLSQPQH
>8|TRBV20-1
SARVDTQY
>12|TRBV20-1
SASLQFGGYGYT
>12|TRBV5-1
ASSVPDPNYGYT
>10|TRBV10-1
ASSEFGETQY
>11|TRBV29-1
SAAWTGDGEQY
>11|TRBV20-1
SARGGGTYEQY
>12|TRBV7-8
ASSLQGATDTQY
>10|TRBV20-1
SAYRVDQPQH
>12|TRBV12-3/TRBV12-4
ASRGRTGRTEAF
>11|TRBV12-3/TRBV12-4
ASSSQGYTEAF
>13|TRBV5-4
ASSLERGRNTEAF
>13|TRBV3-2
ASSRKLQGAGELF
>10|TRBV29-1
SVEIQNTEAF
>12|TRBV6-1
ASNLSGAQETQY
>13|TRBV9
ASSVGGRGQETQY
>13|TRBV6-1
ASRGWRERTYEQY
>11|TRBV6-6
ASSYSGQETQY
>15|TRBV28
ASSYGTAGGTNEKLF
>14|TRBV10-3
AISAGRTASNTEAF
>10|TRBV7-2
ASSLGGSIYT
>15|TRBV9
ASSGEGQGARLSEAF
>11|TRBV6-6
ASSPRPGQPQH
>17|TRBV23-1
ASSGKGDLLTGCSYEQY
>10|TRBV28
ASSYSPNVLT
>14|TRBV7-2
ASRREPGQGSSPLH
>9|TRBV12-3/TRBV12-4
ASRLTETQY
>13|TRBV20-1
SAPPGQQIYNEQF
>16|TRBV6-6
ASSYADRGPGLGQPQH
>12|TRBV10-2
ASSSSGGNQPQH
>12|TRBV20-1
SASWAGETDTQY
>10|TRBV12-3/TRBV12-4
ASNPLWGEAF
>12|TRBV3-1
ASSQKDGNQPQH
>14|TRBV7-6
ASGTRGPTAYNEQF
>11|TRBV28
ASSLGGQETQY
>14|TRBV12-3/TRBV12-4
ASSFGGFGLNQPQH
>14|TRBV2
ASSEGLGTNQETQY
>12|TRBV3-1
ASSQDPQGYGYT
>14|TRBV5-1
ASSLVAGAILNEQF
>13|TRBV5-1
ASSWELGYSGEQY
>12|TRBV3-1
ASSRQGSSYEQY
>12|TRBV6-6
ASRRGASYNEQF
>12|TRBV12-3/TRBV12-4
ASSLILGGTEAF
>11|TRBV20-1
SARDLRGNEQF
>9|TRBV7-2
ASGYTDTQY
>14|TRBV7-2
ASSSRGHLEADTQY
>12|TRBV7-3
ASRLTTGGGEQY
>15|TRBV3-1
ASSQVVIPLSEYGYT
>12|TRBV19
ASRNRVDSYEQY
>11|TRBV4-3
ASSRQTSGTQY
>16|TRBV3-1
ASSQEALAGGPSYEQY